A selection of T cell receptor beta chains follows, all from one sample in a study of graft-versus-host responses after intestinal transplantation. Assay used: immunoSEQ multiplex PCR; TCRdb lists only in-frame clones, some missing. The table includes some 82,000 clones, roughly 84% detected once. No cognate antigen is known for these TCRs. The input for sequencing was unstimulated CD8+ T cells sorted from spleen or lymph node cells, taken before transplant. These receptors all stem from a human donor who was the organ donor for an intestinal transplant. Each CDR3 is given with its conserved first and last residue. A D gene is named only where the DNA matches it firmly. Size is omitted from some rows. Given values are once, few, many or a class for expanded clones.

j_call v_call clone_size d_call cdr3_length cdr3_aa cdr3_nt
TRBJ2-5 TRBV27 - TRBD2 18 CASSLDNPLAGGQETQYF TGTGCCAGCAGTTTAGATAATCCACTAGCGGGGGGACAGGAGACCCAGTACTTC
TRBJ1-2 TRBV4-1 - TRBD1 16 CASSQGGTGGSYGYTF TGCGCCAGCAGCCAAGGGGGGACAGGGGGCAGCTATGGCTACACCTTC
TRBJ2-3 TRBV9 once - 14 CASSARTSTDTQYF TGTGCCAGCAGCGCCCGTACTAGCACAGATACGCAGTATTTT
TRBJ1-2 TRBV30 - - 12 CAWRAQYYGYTF TGTGCCTGGAGAGCACAGTACTATGGCTACACCTTC
TRBJ2-7 TRBV4-1 - - 16 CASSLQLQGGSYEQYF TGCGCCAGCAGCCTTCAGCTACAGGGAGGGTCCTACGAGCAGTACTTC
TRBJ2-5 TRBV9 once - 12 CASSLTLETQYF TGTGCCAGCAGCTTAACATTGGAGACCCAGTACTTC
TRBJ2-7 TRBV7-8 - TRBD2 16 CASSLVGGGVSYEQYF TGTGCCAGCAGCTTAGTCGGCGGGGGGGTATCCTACGAGCAGTACTTC
TRBJ2-3 TRBV4-2 - TRBD2 19 CASSQERASGGASTDTQYF TGTGCCAGCAGCCAAGAGAGGGCCAGCGGGGGCGCTTCCACAGATACGCAGTATTTT
TRBJ2-3 TRBV13 - - 12 CASSFYSDTQYF TGTGCCAGCAGCTTTTATTCGGATACGCAGTATTTT
TRBJ2-7 TRBV9 - - 15 CASSVGTGQTYEQYF TGTGCCAGCAGCGTAGGTACAGGGCAGACGTACGAGCAGTACTTC
TRBJ1-1 TRBV4-2 - - 19 CASSQDWEGSSLMNTEAFF TGTGCCAGCAGCCAAGACTGGGAAGGGTCTTCCTTAATGAACACTGAAGCTTTCTTT
TRBJ1-5 TRBV28 - - 16 CASSIWAGRQDQPQHF TGTGCCAGCAGTATCTGGGCCGGGCGGCAAGATCAGCCCCAGCATTTT
TRBJ2-3 TRBV6-1 - - 13 CASSDADLDTQYF TGTGCCAGCAGTGATGCCGACCTCGATACGCAGTATTTT
TRBJ2-1 TRBV10-2 - - 15 CASSEIVGLSNEQFF TGCGCCAGCAGTGAGATAGTCGGGCTATCAAATGAGCAGTTCTTC
TRBJ2-1 TRBV6-4 - - 14 CASSLRDGYNEQFF TGTGCCAGCAGCCTCCGGGACGGCTACAATGAGCAGTTCTTC
TRBJ2-1 TRBV29-1 - - 11 CSVGGGNEQFF TGCAGCGTTGGGGGAGGTAATGAGCAGTTCTTC
TRBJ2-7 TRBV28 - TRBD1 15 CASSFRGGWGYEQYF TGTGCCAGCAGTTTCAGAGGGGGCTGGGGCTACGAGCAGTACTTC
TRBJ2-5 TRBV20-1 - - 11 CSASREETQYF TGCAGTGCCTCGAGAGAAGAGACCCAGTACTTC
TRBJ2-7 TRBV28 - TRBD1 13 CASSSPGGHEQYF TGTGCCAGCAGTTCTCCAGGGGGCCACGAGCAGTACTTC
TRBJ2-7 TRBV10-3 - TRBD1 14 CAINPGQGLYEQYF TGTGCCATCAATCCGGGACAGGGACTCTACGAGCAGTACTTC
TRBJ2-1 TRBV9 - TRBD2 15 CASSVEAGGNNEQFF TGTGCCAGCAGCGTAGAGGCGGGGGGGAACAATGAGCAGTTCTTC
TRBJ2-7 TRBV4-1 - - 15 CASSQGIGGSYEQYF TGCGCCAGCAGCCAGGGGATAGGGGGTTCCTACGAGCAGTACTTC
TRBJ2-7 TRBV5-1 - - 13 CASSADIGYEQYF TGCGCCAGCAGCGCGGACATAGGGTACGAGCAGTACTTC
TRBJ2-1 TRBV9 once - 15 CASSGEMGAYNEQFF TGTGCCAGCAGCGGCGAAATGGGCGCCTACAATGAGCAGTTCTTC
TRBJ1-6 TRBV14 - - 15 CATSRVGSYNSPLHF TGTGCCACAAGCAGAGTCGGCTCCTATAATTCACCCCTCCACTTT
TRBJ2-5 TRBV2 - - 13 CASKAVERETQYF TGTGCCAGCAAGGCGGTTGAGAGGGAGACCCAGTACTTC
TRBJ2-2 TRBV7-6 - - 14 CASSQGGNTGELFF TGTGCCAGCAGCCAGGGAGGGAACACCGGGGAGCTGTTTTTT